This is a list of T cell receptor beta chains from one sample in a study of shared clonotypes between healthy human individuals. The table came from immunoSEQ multiplex PCR; TCRdb's copy has only in-frame clones and leaves some out. This table holds a few million clones, around 90% found once. The source material was naive CD4+ T cells from PBMCs. The receptors were sampled from a man younger than 30 in good health. Some clones in this sample may be carry-over from other donors' samples. Both conserved end residues are part of each CDR3. The D gene is left open where the match is weak. Size tells how often a clone was seen (once, few, many) or the class of an expanded clone, and some rows leave it out.

clone_size j_call d_call v_call cdr3_aa cdr3_nt
once TRBJ2-3 NA TRBV30 CAVGIDTDTQYF TGTGCCGTCGGAATCGACACAGATACGCAGTATTTT
NA TRBJ1-2 NA TRBV5-3 CARSLWGNYGYTF TGTGCCAGAAGCTTGTGGGGTAACTATGGCTACACCTTC
NA TRBJ2-5 TRBD2 TRBV7-3 CASSLKAGPTQYF TGTGCCAGCAGCCTTAAAGCGGGGCCGACCCAGTACTTC
NA TRBJ2-1 NA TRBV7-9 CASSLLTLVANEQFF TGTGCCAGCAGCTTACTGACACTAGTGGCCAATGAGCAGTTCTTC
NA TRBJ2-5 TRBD2 TRBV11-2 CASSLAGPLQETQYF TGTGCCAGCAGCCTAGCGGGGCCGTTACAAGAGACCCAGTACTTC
NA TRBJ1-2 NA TRBV7-8 CASSLGGDYGYTF TGTGCCAGCAGCTTAGGAGGAGACTATGGCTACACCTTC
NA TRBJ2-5 NA TRBV18 CASSLALETQYF TGTGCCAGCTCACTCGCCCTAGAGACCCAGTACTTC
NA TRBJ2-7 TRBD1 TRBV7-9 CASSLAGQGAVEQYF TGTGCCAGCAGCTTAGCGGGACAGGGGGCCGTTGAGCAGTACTTC
NA TRBJ1-1 NA TRBV14 CASSPLGGGTEAFF TGTGCCAGCAGCCCACTCGGGGGGGGCACTGAAGCTTTCTTT
NA TRBJ2-7 NA TRBV6-6 CASSYSFVGQYF TGTGCCAGCAGTTACTCCTTCGTCGGGCAGTACTTC
NA TRBJ2-3 NA TRBV29-1 CSVPIGVGDTQYF TGCAGCGTACCCATCGGGGTCGGGGATACGCAGTATTTT
NA TRBJ1-2 NA TRBV19 CASSETVNYGYTF TGTGCCAGTAGCGAGACAGTTAACTATGGCTACACCTTC
once TRBJ2-7 TRBD1 TRBV27 CASRGSGTAYEQYF TGTGCCAGCAGGGGATCCGGGACAGCCTACGAGCAGTACTTC
NA TRBJ2-6 TRBD1 TRBV5-1 CASSSDRSSGANVLTF TGCGCCAGCAGCTCGGACAGGAGCTCTGGGGCCAACGTCCTGACTTTC
NA TRBJ2-7 NA TRBV5-1 CASSLDGTYYEQYF TGCGCCAGCAGCTTGGATGGCACCTACTACGAGCAGTACTTC
NA TRBJ1-4 NA TRBV25-1 CASSEFSGGEEKLFF TGTGCCAGCAGTGAATTCTCAGGAGGTGAGGAAAAACTGTTTTTT
NA TRBJ1-1 TRBD1 TRBV7-9 CASSLVGQGTEAFF TGTGCCAGCAGCTTAGTCGGACAGGGCACTGAAGCTTTCTTT
NA TRBJ2-3 NA TRBV5-8 CASSAYPGTLTYF TGTGCCAGCAGCGCATACCCCGGGACCCTTACGTATTTT
NA TRBJ1-1 NA TRBV4-3 CASSQEQASGTEAFF TGCGCCAGCAGCCAAGAACAGGCCTCGGGGACTGAAGCTTTCTTT
few TRBJ2-2 NA TRBV11-1 CASRPRQGIGELFF TGTGCCAGCAGACCTAGGCAGGGGATCGGGGAGCTGTTTTTT
NA TRBJ1-6 NA TRBV7-2 CASSFWVVRSPLHF TGTGCCAGCAGCTTTTGGGTGGTACGATCACCCCTCCACTTT
NA TRBJ1-5 NA TRBV27 CASSLRPQHF TGTGCCAGCAGTTTAAGGCCCCAGCATTTT
NA TRBJ2-6 TRBD1 TRBV14 CASSLRQGTSSGANVLTF TGTGCCAGCAGCCTACGACAGGGTACCTCCTCTGGGGCCAACGTCCTGACTTTC
NA TRBJ2-4 NA TRBV5-5 CASSPLGPAGKNIQYF TGTGCCAGCAGCCCTCTAGGGCCCGCAGGCAAAAACATTCAGTACTTC
few TRBJ2-1 TRBD1 TRBV2 CASRDRGLSNEQFF TGTGCCAGCAGAGACAGGGGGTTGTCTAATGAGCAGTTCTTC
NA TRBJ2-7 NA TRBV6-5 CASRDSISSYEQYF TGTGCCAGCAGGGACAGCATCAGCTCCTACGAGCAGTACTTC
NA TRBJ1-2 NA TRBV10-3 CAISAGGFAGYTF TGTGCCATCAGTGCCGGGGGCTTCGCTGGCTACACCTTC
NA TRBJ2-3 TRBD2 TRBV5-1 CATTRLAGVGDTQYF TGCGCCACCACCCGGCTAGCGGGAGTTGGTGATACGCAGTATTTT
NA TRBJ1-3 NA TRBV4-1 CASTPGPGNTIYF TGCGCCAGCACCCCGGGACCTGGAAACACCATATATTTT
NA TRBJ1-1 TRBD1 TRBV30 CAWSPRTGAVGTEAFF TGTGCCTGGAGCCCACGGACAGGGGCCGTGGGCACTGAAGCTTTCTTT
once TRBJ1-4 NA TRBV6-1 CASSEPGVNNEKLFF TGTGCCAGCAGTGAACCCGGGGTCAACAATGAAAAACTGTTTTTT